Described below is a single T cell receptor beta chain sequence and its context. As yet, its antigen is unknown. The observed sequence ends 3 residues before the CDR3 terminus, with the missing tail filled in from the germline J gene. This record comes from a study of T cells in women clearing cervical HPV infection. Study findings and constraints: TRBV6-7 abundance was lower in cases than controls (around 0.11% versus 0.16%).

The germline gives CDR1 SGHDN, CDR2 FVKESK. V was trimmed by 2 bases and J by 1 base, leaving 5 bases between them. The CDR3 spans 13 residues. Some clones are missing from TCRdb's copy, which holds only in-frame ones; the method was immunoSEQ multiplex PCR. The listing contains tens of thousands of clones. The sample consisted of blood buffy coat. The clonotype originates from a woman between 18 and 69 years old with a cervical HPV16 infection that either progressed to CIN3+ or cleared (not recorded which). V gene TRBV14 combines with J gene TRBJ1-1, with a weak D call TRBD1 (5 bases). Partial CDR3 DNA: TGTGCCAGCAGCCAACAGGGGAACACTGAA. Protein sequence: CASSQQGNTE. The whole CDR3 sequence reads CASSQQGNTEAFF.